This TCR beta chain is drawn from a study of CD4+ T cells in melanoma. Study-level findings and limits: Reportedly, melanoma neoantigen-specific CD4+ T cells showed varied differentiation states. A reported correlation linked neoantigen-specific CD4+ T cells to CD8+, macrophage and B cell function.

Trimming removed 1 base from V and 2 bases from J, with 12 bases in between. Germline CDR1 reads LNHDA; CDR2 reads SQIVND (reference sequence). The length of the CDR3 is 15 residues. Profiling relied on immunoSEQ multiplex PCR, and the TCRdb table lists in-frame clones only, not all of them. The table shows 120,000 to 150,000 clones, with 85% to 95% occurring only once. As concerns this clone: The antigen remains unidentified.

The chain has TRBV19 and TRBJ2-7, with D possibly called TRBD1 or TRBD2 (5 bases each). This clonotype originated in a human donor with melanoma. The chain's CDR3 is CASSIAGRAPYEQYF. The DNA of the CDR3 is TGTGCCAGTAGTATAGCAGGGCGGGCGCCCTACGAGCAGTACTTC.